A selection of T cell receptor beta chains follows, all from one sample in a study of cytomegalovirus exposure and HLA in healthy donors. Assay: immunoSEQ multiplex PCR; the TCRdb copy retains only in-frame clones and omits some. The table has tens of thousands of clones, about 78% seen once. The sequenced sample consisted of PBMCs. These receptors came from a young man in good health and CMV-seropositive. CDR3s include the opening cysteine and the closing phenylalanine or tryptophan. D genes are given only for firm matches. Size is stated for part of the rows, as once, few or many counts, or as a class when the clone is expanded.

TRBJ2-2	16	TRBV7-8	TRBD2	-	TGTGCCAGCAGCGCCCGACTAGCGGGGGGCACCGGGGAGCTGTTTTTT	CASSARLAGGTGELFF
TRBJ2-3	18	TRBV11-2	TRBD2	-	TGTGCCAGCAGCCTAAGAGAGGCGGGGGGCCCAAGCACAGATACGCAGTATTTT	CASSLREAGGPSTDTQYF
TRBJ1-4	15	TRBV6-1	TRBD1	-	TGTGCCAGCATCAAACAACCCTCGGACCGGACAGGGACTATTTTT	CASIKQPSDRTGTIF
TRBJ2-1	16	TRBV4-1	TRBD2	-	TGCGCCAGCAGCCAAGATGACGGGAGGGCCTCCAATGAGCAGTTCTTC	CASSQDDGRASNEQFF
TRBJ2-2	13	TRBV6-5	-	-	TGTGCCAGCAGGGAGACCCCCTCCGGGGAGCTGTTTTTT	CASRETPSGELFF
TRBJ2-3	15	TRBV6-5	TRBD2	-	TGTGCCAGCAGTTTACTAGCGACTAGCACAGATACGCAGTATTTT	CASSLLATSTDTQYF
TRBJ2-7	15	TRBV6-1	-	few	TGTGCCAGCATTCAGGCTGTGGAGGGGATCTACGAGCAGTACTTC	CASIQAVEGIYEQYF
TRBJ2-1	14	TRBV11-3	-	-	TGTGCCAGCAGCCCTCATTCTAGGGGGGGGGAGCAGTTCTTC	CASSPHSRGGEQFF
TRBJ1-6	13	TRBV5-6	TRBD1	few	TGTGCCAGCCGGACAGGGCGAAATTCACCCCTCCACTTT	CASRTGRNSPLHF
TRBJ2-2	15	TRBV18	TRBD1	-	TGTGCCAGCTCGCTTGGACAGGGTGTGACCGGGGAGCTGTTTTTT	CASSLGQGVTGELFF
TRBJ1-1	13	TRBV19	TRBD1	few	TGTGCCAGTAGTATTGGACAGGTGACTGAAGCTTTCTTT	CASSIGQVTEAFF
TRBJ1-5	16	TRBV6-8	TRBD1	-	TGTGCCAGCAGTTATCACAGTGACAGGGAGGATCAGCCCCAGCATTTT	CASSYHSDREDQPQHF
TRBJ1-2	14	TRBV5-1	-	-	TGCGCCAGCAGCACAGACAGATCTATCTATGGCTACACCTTC	CASSTDRSIYGYTF
TRBJ1-3	14	TRBV29-1	TRBD1	-	TGCAGCGTTTCGGGACAGGGGACTGGAAACACCATATATTTT	CSVSGQGTGNTIYF
TRBJ2-1	15	TRBV28	TRBD2	-	TGTGCCAGCACCCATAGCGGGAGGGCCATCAATGAGCAGTTCTTC	CASTHSGRAINEQFF
TRBJ1-2	19	TRBV4-1	-	-	TGCGCCAGCAGCCAGAGATCGGATACAGTGGGGGCACAAACTTTTGGCTACACCTTC	CASSQRSDTVGAQTFGYTF
TRBJ1-1	15	TRBV5-4	-	few	TGTGCCAGCAGCTTGAGTGGAGAGTCGAACACTGAAGCTTTCTTT	CASSLSGESNTEAFF
TRBJ1-2	12	TRBV28	-	-	TGTGCCAGCAGCCCCCAGGTTGGTGGCTACACCTTC	CASSPQVGGYTF
TRBJ2-7	14	TRBV28	-	-	TGTGCCAGCACCCAGGGGGGCAGGGACTACGAGCAGTACTTC	CASTQGGRDYEQYF
TRBJ2-7	11	TRBV29-1	TRBD1	few	TGCAGCGCGACAGGGGGGCACGAGCAGTACTTC	CSATGGHEQYF
TRBJ2-7	15	TRBV18	TRBD1	-	TGTGCCAGCTCACCTCGGACAGGGTCCTCCTACGAGCAGTACTTC	CASSPRTGSSYEQYF
TRBJ1-1	15	TRBV14	-	-	TGTGCCAGCAGCCTAAAACACCCGGGGTCCACTGAAGCTTTCTTT	CASSLKHPGSTEAFF
TRBJ2-3	11	TRBV20-1	-	-	TGCAGTGCTCTAGCCACAGATACGCAGTATTTT	CSALATDTQYF
TRBJ2-3	16	TRBV19	TRBD2	few	TGTGCCAGTAGTATAGTCAGCGGGAGGGCCGCAGATACGCAGTATTTT	CASSIVSGRAADTQYF
TRBJ2-7	13	TRBV7-9	-	-	TGTGCCAGCAGCTTAGTAGGCAGGGACGAGCAGTACTTC	CASSLVGRDEQYF
TRBJ2-7	15	TRBV15	TRBD1	-	TGTGCCACCAGCAGAGCCGGGACAGGGGGCTACGAGCAGTACTTC	CATSRAGTGGYEQYF
TRBJ1-1	13	TRBV28	-	-	TGTGCCAGCAGCGGGTACATGAACACTGAAGCTTTCTTT	CASSGYMNTEAFF
TRBJ1-1	13	TRBV10-1	-	-	TGCGCCAGCAGGAGGGGGTCCGGCACTGAAGCTTTCTTT	CASRRGSGTEAFF
TRBJ1-2	13	TRBV19	TRBD1	-	TGTGCCAGTAGATACAGGGGCGACTATGGCTACACCTTC	CASRYRGDYGYTF
TRBJ2-3	14	TRBV7-3	-	-	TGTGCCAGCAGCTTAATCGCGGAGACAGATACGCAGTATTTT	CASSLIAETDTQYF
TRBJ2-7	15	TRBV4-1	TRBD1	-	TGCGCCAGCACCGAAGCGGACAGGGCTGTGGGGGAGCAGTACTTC	CASTEADRAVGEQYF
TRBJ1-4	13	TRBV9	TRBD1	-	TGTGCCAGCAGCGAAGACAGGGAGGAAAAACTGTTTTTT	CASSEDREEKLFF
TRBJ1-3	17	TRBV4-1	-	-	TGCGCCAGCAGCCAAGATCGTGCGGAGTTCTCTGGAAACACCATATATTTT	CASSQDRAEFSGNTIYF
TRBJ1-2	14	TRBV5-6	TRBD1	-	TGTGCCAGCATTACAGGGGCGCTACCCTATGGCTACACCTTC	CASITGALPYGYTF
TRBJ2-1	13	TRBV5-1	TRBD1	-	TGCGCCAGCAGCACGGACAGGGTAAATGAGCAGTTCTTC	CASSTDRVNEQFF
TRBJ1-1	18	TRBV5-1	TRBD1	-	TGCGCCAGCAGCTTGCCTAGGATGGGACAGGCCGCGAACACTGAAGCTTTCTTT	CASSLPRMGQAANTEAFF
TRBJ1-5	13	TRBV19	TRBD1	once	TGTGCCAGTAGTATTACAGGGGATCAGCCCCAGCATTTT	CASSITGDQPQHF
TRBJ2-7	17	TRBV9	-	-	TGTGCCAGCAGCGTGGGGAGCAGGGGCCCTAGCTCCTACGAGCAGTACTTC	CASSVGSRGPSSYEQYF
TRBJ2-7	14	TRBV28	-	-	TGTGCCAGCAGCCACCAGCCAGGGGGGTACGAGCAGTACTTC	CASSHQPGGYEQYF
TRBJ2-7	12	TRBV29-1	-	-	TGCAGCGTTGAGACAGGATCCTACGAGCAGTACTTC	CSVETGSYEQYF
TRBJ2-5	16	TRBV5-1	TRBD1	-	TGCGCCAGCAGGCCCCATGGGACAGGGGAGGATGAGACCCAGTACTTC	CASRPHGTGEDETQYF
TRBJ2-5	14	TRBV11-2	TRBD2	-	TGTGCCAGCAGCTCGGGACTAGCGGGTGAGACCCAGTACTTC	CASSSGLAGETQYF
TRBJ1-4	14	TRBV5-8	-	-	TGTGCCAGCAGCCTTACTGATCCGATCGGGAAACTGTTTTTT	CASSLTDPIGKLFF
TRBJ2-7	13	TRBV5-1	-	-	TGCGCCAGCAGCGCGGGACAGAACTACGAGCAGTACTTC	CASSAGQNYEQYF
TRBJ2-5	13	TRBV13	-	-	TGTGCCAGCAGCTTATCTTCCCAAGAGACCCAGTACTTC	CASSLSSQETQYF
TRBJ2-5	15	TRBV6-5	-	-	TGTGCCAGCAGTTACTCGACCGGGTTTCAGGAGACCCAGTACTTC	CASSYSTGFQETQYF
TRBJ1-1	15	TRBV4-1	-	-	TGCGCCAGCAGCCAACCCAGGGAAGGAAACACTGAAGCTTTCTTT	CASSQPREGNTEAFF
TRBJ2-2	17	TRBV2	-	-	TGTGCCAGCATCCGAGAAAGGGGGACCGCCGACACCGGGGAGCTGTTTTTT	CASIRERGTADTGELFF
TRBJ1-5	13	TRBV6-5	TRBD1	-	TGTGCCAGCAGTGTCGACAGGGCCCGGCCCCAGCATTTT	CASSVDRARPQHF
TRBJ1-2	14	TRBV19	TRBD1	-	TGTGCCAGTTGGCCGACAGGGGCGGGCTATGGCTACACCTTC	CASWPTGAGYGYTF
TRBJ1-1	14	TRBV6-5	-	-	TGTGCCAGCAGTTACTCTGGGGAGACCACTGAAGCTTTCTTT	CASSYSGETTEAFF
TRBJ2-7	16	TRBV10-3	TRBD2	once	TGTGCCGGAGGGGGACTAGCGGGAGGGCCTGAGTTGGAGCAGTACTTC	CAGGGLAGGPELEQYF
TRBJ1-5	14	TRBV6-1	TRBD1	-	TGTGCCAGCAGTGAAGCGCTTCTAGGGGGCGTTCAGCATTTT	CASSEALLGGVQHF
TRBJ1-1	16	TRBV5-1	-	-	TGCGCCAGCAGCGGATGGTCCCCGACAGTAAACACTGAAGCTTTCTTT	CASSGWSPTVNTEAFF
TRBJ1-4	13	TRBV19	-	once	TGTGCCAGTAGTAGTGGCCAGGGATCTTCACTGTTTTTT	CASSSGQGSSLFF
TRBJ2-1	16	TRBV4-1	-	-	TGCGCCAGCAGCCAAGAAGGAGTCAGCTACTACAATGAGCAGTTCTTC	CASSQEGVSYYNEQFF
TRBJ1-1	15	TRBV11-2	TRBD1	-	TGTGCCAGCAGGGCGTCCGGGACAGGGCTAACTGAAGCTTTCTTT	CASRASGTGLTEAFF